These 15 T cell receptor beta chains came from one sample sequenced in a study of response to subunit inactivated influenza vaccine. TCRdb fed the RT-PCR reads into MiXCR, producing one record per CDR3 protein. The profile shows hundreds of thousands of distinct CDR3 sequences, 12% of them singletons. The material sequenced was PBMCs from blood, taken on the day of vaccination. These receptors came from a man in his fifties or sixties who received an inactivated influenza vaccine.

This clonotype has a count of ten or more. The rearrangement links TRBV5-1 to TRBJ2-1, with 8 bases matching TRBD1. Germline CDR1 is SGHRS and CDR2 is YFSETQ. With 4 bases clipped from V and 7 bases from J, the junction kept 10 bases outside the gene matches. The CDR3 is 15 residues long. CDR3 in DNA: TGCGCCAGCAGCACATCCGGGACAGGTCGGAATGAGCAGTTCTTC. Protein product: CASSTSGTGRNEQFF.

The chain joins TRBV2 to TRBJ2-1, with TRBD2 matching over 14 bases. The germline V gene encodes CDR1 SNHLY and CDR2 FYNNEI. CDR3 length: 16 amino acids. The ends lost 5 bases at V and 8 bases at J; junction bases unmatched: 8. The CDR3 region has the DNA TGTGCCAGCAGTCGGACTAGCGGGGGGACTGTAGATGAGCAGTTCTTC. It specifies CASSRTSGGTVDEQFF.

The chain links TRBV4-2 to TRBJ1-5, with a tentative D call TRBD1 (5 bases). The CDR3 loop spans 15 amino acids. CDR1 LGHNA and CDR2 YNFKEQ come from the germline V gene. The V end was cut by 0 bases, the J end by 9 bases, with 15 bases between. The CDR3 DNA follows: TGTGCCAGCAGCCAAGATTTACAGCTAGACAGGCCCCAGCATTTT. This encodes CASSQDLQLDRPQHF.

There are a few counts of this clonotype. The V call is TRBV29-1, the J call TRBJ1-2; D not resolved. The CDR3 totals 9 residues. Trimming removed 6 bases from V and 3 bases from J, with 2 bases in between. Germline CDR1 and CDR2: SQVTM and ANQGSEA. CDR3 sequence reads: CSVDYGYTF. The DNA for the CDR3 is TGCAGCGTGGACTATGGCTACACCTTC.

This CDR3 reads CSAREYGTHHYNEQFF. The CDR3 bases are TGCAGTGCTAGAGAGTACGGGACGCACCACTACAATGAGCAGTTCTTC. The V gene is TRBV20-1, the J gene TRBJ2-1, with D perhaps matching TRBD1 or TRBD2 (5 bases each). CDR3 length: 16 residues. The ends were cut back, 0 bases at V and 3 bases at J, with 15 bases in the middle. Germline V CDR1 and CDR2: DFQATT, SNEGSKA (reference sequence).

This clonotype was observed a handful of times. CDR3 bases: TGTGCCAGCAGCTTAGGAGGTGGCAGGCTAAACTACGAGCAGTACTTC. Amino acid sequence: CASSLGGGRLNYEQYF. This chain uses TRBV7-2 with TRBJ2-7; D gene ambiguous. Trimming cost V 1 base and J 3 bases, with 16 bases left between them. Germline V lookup: CDR1 SGHTA, CDR2 FQGNSA. The CDR3 is 16 residues long.

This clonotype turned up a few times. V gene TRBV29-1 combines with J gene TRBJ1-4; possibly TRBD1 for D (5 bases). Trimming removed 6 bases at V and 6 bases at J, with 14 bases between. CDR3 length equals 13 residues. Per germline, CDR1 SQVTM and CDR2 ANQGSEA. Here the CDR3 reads CSVLRGVDEKLFF. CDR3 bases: TGCAGCGTCCTCCGGGGGGTAGATGAAAAACTGTTTTTT.

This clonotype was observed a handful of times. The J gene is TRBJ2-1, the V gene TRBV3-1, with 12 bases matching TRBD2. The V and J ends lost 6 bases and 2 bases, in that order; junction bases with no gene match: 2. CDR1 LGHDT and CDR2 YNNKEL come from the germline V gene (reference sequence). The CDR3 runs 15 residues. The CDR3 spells CASRPSGGAYNEQFF. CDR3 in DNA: TGTGCCAGCAGACCTAGCGGGGGGGCCTACAATGAGCAGTTCTTC.

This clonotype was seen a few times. The CDR3 DNA follows: TGTGCCAGCAGTTACTTGGGACTAGCTTCAAATGAGCAGTTCTTC. It yields the protein CASSYLGLASNEQFF. V usage is TRBV6-2 or TRBV6-3 and J usage is TRBJ2-1, with TRBD2 identical over 9 bases. The CDR3 contains 15 residues. V lost 1 base and J lost 7; bases outside the gene matches: 5. Germline loops: CDR1 MNHEY, CDR2 SVGEGT.

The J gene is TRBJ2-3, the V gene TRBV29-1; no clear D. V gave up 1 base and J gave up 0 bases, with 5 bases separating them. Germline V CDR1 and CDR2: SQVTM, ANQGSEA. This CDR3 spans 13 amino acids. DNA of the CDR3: TGCAGCGTTGAAGGTCCTAGCACAGATACGCAGTATTTT. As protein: CSVEGPSTDTQYF.

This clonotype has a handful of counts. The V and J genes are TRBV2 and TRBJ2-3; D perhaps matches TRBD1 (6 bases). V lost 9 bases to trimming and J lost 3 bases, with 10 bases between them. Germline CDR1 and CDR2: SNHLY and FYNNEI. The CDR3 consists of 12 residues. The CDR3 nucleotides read TGTGCCAGGGGGGACATAACAGATACGCAGTATTTT. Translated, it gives CARGDITDTQYF.

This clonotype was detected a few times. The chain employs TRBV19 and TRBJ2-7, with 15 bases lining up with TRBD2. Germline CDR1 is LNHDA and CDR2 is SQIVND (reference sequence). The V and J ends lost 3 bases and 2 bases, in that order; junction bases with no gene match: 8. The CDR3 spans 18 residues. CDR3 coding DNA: TGTGCCAGTAGTATCCAGGGACTAGCGGGAGGACCCCCCTACGAGCAGTACTTC. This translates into CASSIQGLAGGPPYEQYF.

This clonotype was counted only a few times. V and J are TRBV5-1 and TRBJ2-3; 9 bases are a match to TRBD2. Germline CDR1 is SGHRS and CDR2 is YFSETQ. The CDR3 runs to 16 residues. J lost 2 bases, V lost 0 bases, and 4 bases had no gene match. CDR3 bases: TGCGCCAGCAGCTTGGGCGTAGCGGGGGACACAGATACGCAGTATTTT. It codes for CASSLGVAGDTDTQYF.

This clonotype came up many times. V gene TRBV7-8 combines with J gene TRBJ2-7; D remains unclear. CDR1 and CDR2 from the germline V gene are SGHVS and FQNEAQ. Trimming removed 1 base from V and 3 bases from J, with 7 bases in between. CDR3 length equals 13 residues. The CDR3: CASSLVLSYEQYF. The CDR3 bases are TGTGCCAGCAGCTTAGTTCTGAGCTACGAGCAGTACTTC.

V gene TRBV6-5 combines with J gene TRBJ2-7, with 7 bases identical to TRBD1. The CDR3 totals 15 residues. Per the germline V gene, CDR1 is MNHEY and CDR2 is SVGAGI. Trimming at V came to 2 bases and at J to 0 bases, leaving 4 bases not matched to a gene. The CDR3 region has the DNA TGTGCCAGCAGTTACCGAGGGACAGACTCCTACGAGCAGTACTTC. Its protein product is CASSYRGTDSYEQYF.